What follows are 9 T cell receptor beta chains derived from one specimen sequenced in a study of lymphopenia after photon versus proton radiotherapy. Measured with immunoSEQ multiplex PCR; TCRdb has only the in-frame clones, and not every one. The sample lists 55,000 to 70,000 clones; about nine tenths were seen once. The input for sequencing was peripheral blood, taken from a patient treated with proton-based radiotherapy. Receptor source: an elderly man with esophageal cancer.

This sequence joins TRBV5-5 and TRBJ1-2; 11 bases are a match to TRBD1. The CDR3 contains 16 residues. With 0 bases clipped from V and 7 bases from J, the junction kept 8 bases outside the gene matches. CDR1 and CDR2 from the germline V gene are SGHKS and YYEKEE (reference sequence). The CDR3 loop reads CASSLAAGQGVFGYTF. CDR3 nucleotides: TGTGCCAGCAGCTTGGCCGCGGGACAGGGGGTATTTGGCTACACCTTC.

This clone was counted only a few times. V usage is TRBV4-3 and J usage is TRBJ2-1, with D unresolved. Germline assignment: CDR1 LGHNA and CDR2 YSLEER. The CDR3 spans 14 residues. V was trimmed by 0 bases and J by 8 bases, leaving 11 bases between them. CDR3 sequence reads: CASSQDSQVYEQFF. In DNA form, the CDR3 reads TGCGCCAGCAGCCAAGATAGTCAGGTCTATGAGCAGTTCTTC.

This clone was detected only once. The chain has TRBV10-3 and TRBJ2-2; TRBD2 matches 12 bases. The germline CDR1 and CDR2 sequences are ENHRY and SYGVKD. The CDR3 spans 14 residues. With V trimmed by 7 bases and J by 4 bases, 1 base remained unmatched. This CDR3 is CAITGLAGTGELFF. For the CDR3, the DNA is TGTGCCATCACGGGACTAGCGGGCACCGGGGAGCTGTTTTTT.

The chain is built from TRBV5-1 and TRBJ2-3; perhaps D is TRBD1 or TRBD2 (5 bases each). The CDR3 consists of 15 residues. V dropped 4 bases and J dropped 0 bases, with 12 bases sitting between them. Germline CDR1 is SGHRS and CDR2 is YFSETQ. The CDR3 region is CASSPGPGSTDTQYF. As DNA, the CDR3 is TGCGCCAGCAGCCCGGGACCGGGCAGCACAGATACGCAGTATTTT.

This clone was found a few times. The chain is built from TRBV30 and TRBJ1-5, with D unresolved. Germline lookup yields CDR1 GTSNPN and CDR2 SVGIG (reference sequence). The CDR3 loop spans 14 amino acids. V shed 1 base and J shed 5 bases, with 12 bases lying between them. The CDR3 coding sequence is TGTGCCTGGAGTGAAGACACTAACTATCAGCCCCAGCATTTT. Residues: CAWSEDTNYQPQHF.

This clone was detected once. The chain carries TRBV5-1 and TRBJ2-7; the match to TRBD1 covers 9 bases. The CDR3 has 15 amino acids. CDR1 SGHRS and CDR2 YFSETQ come from the germline V gene. The ends lost 3 bases at V and 5 bases at J; junction bases unmatched: 9. CDR3 protein: CASSSGTGSADEQYF. The CDR3 DNA follows: TGCGCCAGCAGCTCAGGGACAGGGTCCGCGGACGAGCAGTACTTC. Drawing the rest from reference TRBV5-1 and TRBJ2-7, the complete variable domain is KAGVTQTPRYLIKTRGQQVTLSCSPISGHRSVSWYQQTPGQGLQFLFEYFSETQRNKGNFPGRFSGRQFSNSRSEMNVSTLELGDSALYLCASSSGTGSADEQYFGPGTRLTVT.

The gene calls are TRBV6-5 and TRBJ1-3; 9 nucleotides align to TRBD1. The germline V gene has CDR1 MNHEY and CDR2 SVGAGI. With V trimmed by 0 bases and J by 6 bases, 3 bases remained unmatched. The CDR3 is 15 amino acids. This CDR3 reads CASSYSGTGTNTIYF. In DNA form, the CDR3 reads TGTGCCAGCAGTTACTCGGGGACAGGGACAAACACCATATATTTT.

J is TRBJ1-3 and V is TRBV18, with 7 bases fitting TRBD1. The CDR3 has 16 residues. Per germline, CDR1 KGHSH and CDR2 LQKENI. J gave up 3 bases and V 3 bases, and 8 bases lay outside the gene matches. The CDR3 DNA sequence: TGTGCCAGCTCACCGGTATCAGGACAGGATGGAAACACCATATATTTT. As protein: CASSPVSGQDGNTIYF.

This sequence joins TRBV5-4 and TRBJ2-1; 11 nucleotides match TRBD1. The CDR3 is 15 residues long. CDR1 and CDR2 (germline): SGHNT, YYREEE (reference sequence). The junction had 7 bases not matched to a gene; V was cut back by 4 bases and J by 7 bases. The DNA for the CDR3 is TGTGCCAGCAGCACCAGGACAGGGGGCAGGAATGAGCAGTTCTTC. Encoded protein: CASSTRTGGRNEQFF.